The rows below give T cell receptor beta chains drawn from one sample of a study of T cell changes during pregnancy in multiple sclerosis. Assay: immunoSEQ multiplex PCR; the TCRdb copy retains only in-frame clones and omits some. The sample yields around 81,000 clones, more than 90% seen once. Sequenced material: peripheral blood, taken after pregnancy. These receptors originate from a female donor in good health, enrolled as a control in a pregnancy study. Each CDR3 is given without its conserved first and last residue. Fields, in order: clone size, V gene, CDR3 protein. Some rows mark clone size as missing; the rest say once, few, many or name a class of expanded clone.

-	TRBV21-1	ASSQNRAGANVLT
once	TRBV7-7	ASSLSVGVETQY
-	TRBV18	ASSPSFNGGEAF
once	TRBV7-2	ASSLASASTDTQY
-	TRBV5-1	ASRGASTDTQY
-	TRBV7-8	ASSLPGQPYGYT
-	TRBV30	AWARTDIYSTDTQY
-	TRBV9	ASSVVAGGGFNEQF
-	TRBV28	ASSLGASYEQY
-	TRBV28	ASSWQGGGYT
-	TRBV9	ASSGSSLRETQY
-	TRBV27	ASSPLSTSGIGNEQF
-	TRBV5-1	ASSLVQAPTGELF
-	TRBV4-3	ASSPTSGGNIQY
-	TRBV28	ASSGGGRPLLEQY
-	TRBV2	ASSERTGYNEQF
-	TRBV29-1	SVARGNEQF
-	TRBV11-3	ASSFLAEPREQF
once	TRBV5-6	ASSESGTNYGYT
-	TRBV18	ASRRQGANEKLF
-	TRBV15	ATLRTSGGNSYNEQF
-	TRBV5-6	ASSLGTSVWDVNEQF
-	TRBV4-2	ASSQGGQADTEAF
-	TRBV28	ASSSFFLNTIY
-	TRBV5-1	ASSPTGDSGYT
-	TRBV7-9	ASSLARRVAGEETQY
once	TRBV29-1	SAPAEVTDTQY
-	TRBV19	ASSARGSNQPQH
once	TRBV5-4	ASSLGPGQQNTGELF
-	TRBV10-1	ASRNTGMDYGYT
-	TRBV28	ASSLGTGGSYGYT
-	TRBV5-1	ASSSTIAGGVQYEQY
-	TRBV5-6	ASSLGRRGGRGAQY
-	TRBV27	ASSRQGYNIQY
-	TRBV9	ASTRGEYYGYT
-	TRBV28	ASSLPHLGGRNQPQH
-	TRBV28	ASSPGTGGRQPQH
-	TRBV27	ASSAGPGAYTGELF
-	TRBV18	ASSSSTGGTGELF
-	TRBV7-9	ASSLDRVDEKLF
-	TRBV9	ASSVQTGTGLVSDTQY
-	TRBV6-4	ASSVAHDTDTQY
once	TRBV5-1	ASSLGALSYNEQF
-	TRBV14	ASSQELWPRTDTQY
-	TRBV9	ASSVSRSGNTIY
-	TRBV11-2	ASSRDILTYEQY
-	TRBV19	ASIPPGQRNYGYT
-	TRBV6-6	ASSYSASGGTETQY
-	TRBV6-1	ASCPGGLEKLF